This TCR beta chain was sequenced for a study of shared clonotypes between healthy human individuals. For the study at large: Aged 18 to 49, the donors were a couple of women and a few men.

Germline V gene lookup returns CDR1 MDHEN and CDR2 SYDVKM. Trimming cost V 7 bases and J 6 bases, with 19 bases left between them. The CDR3 totals 15 residues. Notes on this clone: Its antigen is currently unknown.

None of the donors, who were healthy HIV-negative adults, had recently had acute infections or vaccinations. An assay was performed, and its level was deep. The assay was immunoSEQ multiplex PCR, and TCRdb's table has in-frame clones only and misses some. The sample yields hundreds of thousands of clones, roughly 80% seen once. The study, taken as a whole, reports: Represented diversity, genetic and exposure-history alike, was limited by few donors.

The sequencing sample was made of PBMCs. This receptor was identified in a middle-aged woman in good health. Some clones in this sample may be carry-over from other donors' samples. This rearrangement joins TRBV28 to TRBJ2-1, with D perhaps TRBD1 or TRBD2 (5 bases each). CDR3 residues: CASIPGALTANEQFF. The CDR3 region has the DNA TGTGCCAGCATCCCCGGGGCCCTCACGGCCAATGAGCAGTTCTTC.